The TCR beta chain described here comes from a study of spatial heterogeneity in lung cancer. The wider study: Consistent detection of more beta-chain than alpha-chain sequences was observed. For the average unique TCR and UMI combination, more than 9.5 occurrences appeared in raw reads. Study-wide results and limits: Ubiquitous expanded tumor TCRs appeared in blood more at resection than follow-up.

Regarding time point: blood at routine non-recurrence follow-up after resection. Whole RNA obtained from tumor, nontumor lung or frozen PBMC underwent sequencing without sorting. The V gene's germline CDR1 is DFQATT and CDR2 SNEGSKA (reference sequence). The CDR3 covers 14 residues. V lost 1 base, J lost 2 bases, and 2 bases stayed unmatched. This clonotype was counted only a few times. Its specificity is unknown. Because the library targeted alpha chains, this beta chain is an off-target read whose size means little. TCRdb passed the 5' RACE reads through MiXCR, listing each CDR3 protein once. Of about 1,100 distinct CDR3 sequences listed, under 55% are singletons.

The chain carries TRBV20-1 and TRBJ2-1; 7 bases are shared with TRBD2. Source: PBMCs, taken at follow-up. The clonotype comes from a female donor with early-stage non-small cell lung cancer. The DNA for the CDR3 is TGCAGTGCTAGAGGGGGACTACCCTACAATGAGCAGTTCTTC. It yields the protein CSARGGLPYNEQFF.